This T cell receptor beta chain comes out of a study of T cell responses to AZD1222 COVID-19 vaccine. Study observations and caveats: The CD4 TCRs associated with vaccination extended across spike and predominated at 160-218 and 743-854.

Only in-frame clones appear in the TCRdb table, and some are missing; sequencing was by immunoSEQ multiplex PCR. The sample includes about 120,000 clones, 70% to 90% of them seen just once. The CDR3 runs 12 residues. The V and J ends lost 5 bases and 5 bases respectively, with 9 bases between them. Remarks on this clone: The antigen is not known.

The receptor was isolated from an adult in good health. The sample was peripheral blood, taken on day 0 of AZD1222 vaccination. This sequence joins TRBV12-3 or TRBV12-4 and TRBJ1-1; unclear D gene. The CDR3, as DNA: TGTGCCAGCAGTCACAGAGGGACTGAAGCTTTCTTT. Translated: CASSHRGTEAFF.